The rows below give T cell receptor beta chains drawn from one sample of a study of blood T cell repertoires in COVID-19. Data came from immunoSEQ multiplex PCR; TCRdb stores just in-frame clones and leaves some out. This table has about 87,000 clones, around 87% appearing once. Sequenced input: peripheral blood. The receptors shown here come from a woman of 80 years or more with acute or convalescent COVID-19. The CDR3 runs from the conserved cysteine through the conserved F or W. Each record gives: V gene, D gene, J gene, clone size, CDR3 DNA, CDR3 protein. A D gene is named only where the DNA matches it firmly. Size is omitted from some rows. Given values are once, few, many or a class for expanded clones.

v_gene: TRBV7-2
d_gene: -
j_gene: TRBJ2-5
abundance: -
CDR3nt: TGTGCCAGCAGCAAGGGGGGGGGACAAGAGACCCAGTACTTC
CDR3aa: CASSKGGGQETQYF

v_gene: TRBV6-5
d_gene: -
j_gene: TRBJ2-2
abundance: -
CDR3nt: TGTGCCAGCAGTTGGTACCGGGACGGGGAGCTGTTTTTT
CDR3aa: CASSWYRDGELFF

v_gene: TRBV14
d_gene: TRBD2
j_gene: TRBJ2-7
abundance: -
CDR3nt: TGTGCCAGCAGCCAAGAACGAGGACTAGCGGGAGCCGAGCAGTACTTC
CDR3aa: CASSQERGLAGAEQYF

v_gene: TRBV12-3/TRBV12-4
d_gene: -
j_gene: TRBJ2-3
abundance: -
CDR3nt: TGTGCCAGCAGTTTGATGGGGCGCGATACGCAGTATTTT
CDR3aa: CASSLMGRDTQYF

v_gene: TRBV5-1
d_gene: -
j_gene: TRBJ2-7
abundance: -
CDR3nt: TGCGCCAGCAGCTCCCACGGACTTTCTAAGGCGTACGAGCAGTACTTC
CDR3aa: CASSSHGLSKAYEQYF

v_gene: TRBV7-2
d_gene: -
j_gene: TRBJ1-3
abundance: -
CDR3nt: TGTGCCAGCAGCTTCGGGAGGGGGTCAGGAAACACCATATATTTT
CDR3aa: CASSFGRGSGNTIYF

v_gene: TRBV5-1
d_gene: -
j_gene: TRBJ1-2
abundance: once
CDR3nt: TGCGCCAGCAGCTTAGAGGGAGTGGAGGGCTACACCTTC
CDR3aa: CASSLEGVEGYTF

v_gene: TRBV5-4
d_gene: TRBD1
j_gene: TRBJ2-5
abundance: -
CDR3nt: TGTGCCAGCAGCTTCTGGGACAGGGGGTTAAAGACCCAGTACTTC
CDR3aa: CASSFWDRGLKTQYF

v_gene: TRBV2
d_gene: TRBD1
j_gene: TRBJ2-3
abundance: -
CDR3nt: TGTGCCAGCAGAGGCGGACAGGCCCTCTTTCCAGATACGCAGTATTTT
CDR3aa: CASRGGQALFPDTQYF

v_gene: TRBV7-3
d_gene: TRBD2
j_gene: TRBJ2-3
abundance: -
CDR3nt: TGTGCCAGCAGCTTGGGACTAGCGGTCACAGATACGCAGTATTTT
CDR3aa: CASSLGLAVTDTQYF